Sequencing of this T cell receptor beta chain was carried out in a study of blood T cell repertoires in COVID-19. How the authors handled the data: Counts of nucleated cells, estimated from reference gene primer amplification, were obtained. Only in-frame clones appear in the TCRdb table, and some are missing; sequencing was by immunoSEQ multiplex PCR. V and J calls plus clone size are reproduced from that table; the DNA served to infer D and trimming. The repertoire holds 300,000 to 450,000 clones, with roughly nine tenths as singletons. Germline lookup yields CDR1 SNHLY and CDR2 FYNNEI. The CDR3 spans 15 residues. After removal of 6 bases from V and 0 bases from J, the junction contained 7 bases not matched to a gene.

This TCR was recovered from a man between 18 and 35 years old who had recovered from COVID-19. The chain employs TRBV2 and TRBJ2-7; 8 bases line up with TRBD2. Sequenced: PBMCs or T cells enriched from blood (not recorded which). CDR3 loop: CASRRGAGVSYEQYF. Written as DNA, the CDR3 is TGTGCCAGCAGAAGAGGAGCGGGGGTCTCCTACGAGCAGTACTTC.